This T cell receptor beta chain was recovered during a study of identifying expanded T cells in peripheral blood. Assay used: immunoSEQ multiplex PCR; TCRdb lists only in-frame clones, some missing. The sample carries about 58,000 clones, approximately 89% recorded once. Comment on this clone: Antigen unknown.

Study results and caveats: Across healthy donors, higher total template counts meant significantly greater roughly 2-week count variance.

Germline V lookup: CDR1 LNHDA, CDR2 SQIVND (reference sequence). CDR3 length equals 13 residues. Between the trimmed V and J ends, which lost 3 bases and 4 bases, there was a span of 9 bases. Sequenced: blood. The V and J genes are TRBV19 and TRBJ1-2; D perhaps matches TRBD1 (5 bases). The clonotype originates from a person aged 18 to 69 in good health. The CDR3 region has the DNA TGTGCCAGTAGTATGGGGACCCTCTATGGCTACACCTTC. This translates into CASSMGTLYGYTF. The whole variable domain, remainder taken from reference TRBV19 and TRBJ1-2, is DGGITQSPKYLFRKEGQNVTLSCEQNLNHDAMYWYRQDPGQGLRLIYYSQIVNDFQKGDIAEGYSVSREKKESFPLTVTSAQKNPTAFYLCASSMGTLYGYTFGSGTRLTVV.